A single T cell receptor (beta chain) is shown here with its context. In the original processing: Amplification of reference gene primers was used by the study to estimate nucleated cell counts. Profiling relied on immunoSEQ multiplex PCR, and the TCRdb table lists in-frame clones only, not all of them. V and J calls plus clone size are reproduced from that table; the DNA served to infer D and trimming. The sample has about 100,000 clones; 90% are singletons. The source of the sample is a study of blood T cell repertoires in COVID-19. In the study overall: Whether acute or convalescent, the COVID-19 samples came from the United States, Italy and Spain. The cDNA or gDNA used as material had been derived from T cells, B-cell-depleted T cells, or PBMCs.

This CDR3 spans 14 amino acids. J lost 1 base, V lost 5 bases, and 3 bases had no gene match. Germline CDR1 and CDR2: LNHDA and SQIVND (reference sequence). This receptor was obtained from a man aged 45-65 years with acute or convalescent COVID-19. The sample was peripheral blood. The V and J genes are TRBV19 and TRBJ1-1, with TRBD1 matching over 8 bases. Here the CDR3 reads CASSPGTGNTEAFF. The CDR3 nucleotides read TGTGCCAGTAGTCCCGGGACAGGGAACACTGAAGCTTTCTTT.